Listed here are 5 T cell receptor beta chains from one sample, sequenced in a study of T cells after posttransplantation cyclophosphamide. TCRdb's table, derived via immunoSEQ multiplex PCR, lists solely in-frame clones and lacks some. Among approximately 32,000 clones, around 90% were seen once, and the ten largest hold more than 13%. Sequenced input: PBMCs. The receptors here all came from a woman in her thirties or forties with a blood cancer, CMV-positive, and with a related stem cell donor.

As to this clone: The junction departs from the called germline gene at one end, perhaps through a read error. V is TRBV28 and J is TRBJ1-2; tentative D call: TRBD1 (6 bases). The CDR3 runs 13 residues. Germline V lookup: CDR1 MDHEN, CDR2 SYDVKM. CDR3 coding DNA: TGTGCCAGCAGACCACTCCCAAGTGGGGGCTGCACCTTC. Translated, it gives CASRPLPSGGCTF.

This clone was counted a single time. The chain employs TRBV4-2 and TRBJ2-2, with 9 nucleotides matching TRBD2. Germline assignment: CDR1 LGHNA and CDR2 YNFKEQ. J gave up 4 bases and V 4 bases, and 7 bases lay outside the gene matches. The CDR3 loop spans 16 amino acids. The chain's CDR3 is CASSPLAGTATGELFF. Here the CDR3 DNA reads TGTGCCAGCAGCCCCCTAGCGGGGACTGCCACCGGGGAGCTGTTTTTT.

This rearrangement joins TRBV5-8 to TRBJ1-2; 7 positions match TRBD1. This CDR3 region has 13 residues. The V gene's germline CDR1 is SGHTS and CDR2 YDEGEE. Unmatched junction bases numbered 4, after V lost 4 bases and J lost 4 bases. CDR3 in DNA: TGTGCCAGCAGCACGACAGGGATCTATGGCTACACCTTC. This translates into CASSTTGIYGYTF.

The chain joins TRBV7-2 to TRBJ2-7; 10 positions agree with TRBD2. CDR1 and CDR2 from the germline V gene are SGHTA and FQGNSA. V lost 5 bases to trimming and J lost 11 bases; unmatched junction nucleotides: 9. The CDR3 is made up of 13 amino acids. CDR3 in amino acids: CASSPAGGLRKYF. CDR3 bases: TGTGCCAGCAGCCCAGCGGGGGGGCTTAGGAAGTACTTC.

The chain joins TRBV4-3 to TRBJ1-5; D ambiguous. Trimming removed 0 bases from V and 0 bases from J, with 12 bases in between. This CDR3 has 17 residues. Looked up from germline, CDR1 is LGHNA and CDR2 is YSLEER. The CDR3, as DNA: TGCGCCAGCAGCCAAGATCTACAGCTTTATAGCAATCAGCCCCAGCATTTT. This sequence encodes CASSQDLQLYSNQPQHF.